This is a list of T cell receptor beta chains from one sample in a study of post-analysis software for immune sequencing data. MiXCR was run by TCRdb on the PCR reads, yielding one entry per CDR3 protein. The data contain about 540,000 distinct CDR3 sequences, approximately 34% of them singletons. The sequenced material came from blood. The receptors were sampled from a girl between 2 and 17 years old with multiple sclerosis. Each CDR3 is given with its conserved first and last residue. Fields, in order: clone size, J gene, D gene, V gene, CDR3 protein, CDR3 DNA. D genes are given only for firm matches. Where a row states a size, it is once, few, many or the class of an expanded clone; other rows omit it.

>NA|TRBJ1-1|TRBD1|TRBV29-1
CSVAIRTGNTEAFF
TGCAGCGTTGCTATCCGGACAGGGAACACTGAAGCTTTCTTT
>NA|TRBJ2-1|NA|TRBV11-3
CASSSGLEGDEQFF
TGTGCCAGCAGCTCGGGGCTAGAAGGCGATGAGCAGTTCTTC
>NA|TRBJ2-1|TRBD2|TRBV6-1
CASSEPLGGGSYNEQFF
TGTGCCAGCAGTGAACCTCTTGGCGGGGGCTCCTACAATGAGCAGTTCTTC
>NA|TRBJ2-7|NA|TRBV12-3/TRBV12-4
CASSLVRGYDEQYF
TGTGCCAGCAGTTTAGTCAGGGGTTACGATGAGCAGTACTTC
>few|TRBJ2-1|TRBD2|TRBV5-1
CASSLGTSGTDEQFF
TGCGCCAGCAGCTTAGGGACTAGCGGGACCGATGAGCAGTTCTTC
>few|TRBJ1-2|TRBD1|TRBV12-3/TRBV12-4
CASRYRGPYSGYTF
TGTGCCAGCAGATACAGGGGGCCCTATAGTGGCTACACCTTC
>NA|TRBJ1-5|TRBD1|TRBV2
CASSAGQVGNQPQHF
TGTGCCAGCAGCGCCGGACAGGTCGGCAATCAGCCCCAGCATTTT
>once|TRBJ2-5|NA|TRBV20-1
CSARDTIGRRKETQYF
TGCAGTGCTAGAGATACTATCGGACGCCGCAAAGAGACCCAGTACTTC
>NA|TRBJ2-7|TRBD2|TRBV15
CATSRGATSGGYEQYF
TGTGCCACCAGCAGAGGCGCGACTAGCGGGGGCTACGAGCAGTACTTC
>NA|TRBJ1-2|TRBD1|TRBV4-1
CASSQSGTVYGYTF
TGCGCCAGCAGCCAATCCGGGACAGTGTATGGCTACACCTTC
>NA|TRBJ2-5|NA|TRBV7-2
CASSLAKGYPETQYF
TGTGCCAGCAGCTTAGCGAAGGGGTATCCGGAGACCCAGTACTTC
>NA|TRBJ2-3|TRBD2|TRBV4-1
CASSHGLAGGASTDTQYF
TGCGCCAGCAGCCACGGACTAGCGGGGGGAGCGAGCACAGATACGCAGTATTTT
>NA|TRBJ2-1|NA|TRBV20-1
CSATFSRERNEQFF
TGCAGTGCTACCTTTTCGCGGGAACGAAATGAGCAGTTCTTC
>NA|TRBJ1-1|NA|TRBV5-1
CASSYSTDNTEAFF
TGCGCCAGCAGCTACTCGACTGACAACACTGAAGCTTTCTTT
>NA|TRBJ2-3|TRBD2|TRBV6-6
CASSITGLAGTDTQYF
TGTGCCAGCAGTATCACGGGACTAGCGGGGACAGATACGCAGTATTTT
>NA|TRBJ1-2|TRBD1|TRBV29-1
CSVGDRERGYGYTF
TGCAGCGTTGGGGACAGGGAGAGGGGCTATGGCTACACCTTC
>few|TRBJ2-3|NA|TRBV11-2
CASTLVAQPLDTQYF
TGTGCCAGCACCCTAGTAGCACAGCCCTTGGATACGCAGTATTTT
>NA|TRBJ1-1|NA|TRBV11-2
CASSLLRQIEAFF
TGTGCCAGCAGCTTACTTCGACAGATTGAAGCTTTCTTT
>few|TRBJ2-7|NA|TRBV20-1
CSARDGGTPYEQYF
TGCAGTGCTAGAGATGGGGGGACCCCCTACGAGCAGTACTTC
>NA|TRBJ2-5|NA|TRBV7-8
CASSLGVGLQETQYF
TGTGCCAGCAGCCTAGGTGTCGGATTACAAGAGACCCAGTACTTC
>few|TRBJ1-6|NA|TRBV3-1
CASSPTGRNSPLHF
TGTGCCAGCAGCCCTACAGGGCGGAATTCACCCCTCCACTTT
>NA|TRBJ2-7|TRBD2|TRBV3-1
CASSSRTSGYEQYF
TGTGCCAGCAGCTCTAGGACTAGCGGCTACGAGCAGTACTTC
>few|TRBJ2-5|TRBD1|TRBV5-6
CASSAQQGVRSRETQYF
TGTGCCAGCAGCGCGCAACAGGGGGTAAGGTCCCGAGAGACCCAGTACTTC
>few|TRBJ2-4|TRBD2|TRBV12-3/TRBV12-4
CASSLPPGRQQYF
TGTGCCAGCAGTTTACCCCCCGGGAGGCAGCAGTACTTC
>NA|TRBJ2-1|TRBD2|TRBV28
CASSFLAGGRLSYNEQFF
TGTGCCAGCAGTTTTCTAGCGGGGGGGCGGCTATCCTACAATGAGCAGTTCTTC
>few|TRBJ1-1|NA|TRBV14
CASSQGGRNTEAFF
TGTGCCAGCAGCCAAGGCGGAAGGAACACTGAAGCTTTCTTT
>NA|TRBJ2-3|TRBD2|TRBV7-6
CASSLSLAGYIDTQYF
TGTGCCAGCAGCTTATCACTAGCGGGGTATATAGATACGCAGTATTTT
>few|TRBJ2-3|TRBD1|TRBV9
CASRGQGRDTQYF
TGTGCCAGCCGGGGACAGGGACGAGATACGCAGTATTTT
>few|TRBJ2-7|TRBD1|TRBV29-1
CSGIIPGQGDNEQYF
TGCAGCGGAATCATACCGGGACAGGGGGACAACGAGCAGTACTTC
>NA|TRBJ1-5|TRBD1|TRBV20-1
CSAKDRAHQPQHF
TGCAGTGCCAAGGACAGGGCACACCAGCCCCAGCATTTT
>few|TRBJ2-2|TRBD1|TRBV5-6
CASSFQGANTGELFF
TGCGCCAGCAGCTTCCAGGGGGCGAACACCGGGGAGCTGTTTTTT
>NA|TRBJ2-1|NA|TRBV4-1
CASSHDSGGPRPFF
TGCGCCAGCAGCCACGATAGTGGAGGGCCCCGCCCGTTCTTC
>NA|TRBJ1-2|NA|TRBV29-1
CSVEVLYGYTF
TGCAGCGTTGAAGTCTTATATGGCTACACCTTC
>few|TRBJ1-2|NA|TRBV20-1
CSARVLHSKGYDYTF
TGCAGTGCTAGAGTCCTACATTCTAAGGGGTATGACTACACCTTC
>NA|TRBJ2-1|NA|TRBV7-3
CASSQGGGDGYNEQFF
TGTGCCAGCAGCCAAGGGGGTGGGGATGGCTACAATGAGCAGTTCTTC
>NA|TRBJ2-7|TRBD1|TRBV5-5
CASSSGPQGAYEQYF
TGTGCCAGCAGCTCGGGACCACAGGGGGCCTACGAGCAGTACTTC
>NA|TRBJ1-1|NA|TRBV20-1
CSARRSDRNTEAFF
TGCAGTGCTAGACGCTCCGACAGGAACACTGAAGCTTTCTTT
>once|TRBJ2-5|NA|TRBV6-6
CASSYFTGTSYQETQYF
TGTGCCAGCAGTTACTTTACCGGGACATCCTACCAAGAGACCCAGTACTTC
>NA|TRBJ2-5|NA|TRBV7-8
CANSPIPIQETQYF
TGTGCCAACAGCCCCATACCCATACAAGAGACCCAGTACTTC
>few|TRBJ1-1|NA|TRBV2
CASSERQTTEAFF
TGTGCCAGCAGTGAGCGACAGACCACTGAAGCTTTCTTT
>NA|TRBJ2-7|TRBD1|TRBV28
CASTGQGNEQYF
TGTGCCAGCACTGGACAGGGCAACGAGCAGTACTTC
>NA|TRBJ2-4|TRBD2|TRBV5-1
CASSSEGTSGGGIQYF
TGCGCCAGCAGCTCGGAAGGGACTAGCGGGGGTGGGATTCAGTACTTC
>once|TRBJ2-1|TRBD1|TRBV5-1
CASSFPGTGRYNEQFF
TGCGCCAGCAGTTTCCCCGGGACAGGGCGCTACAATGAGCAGTTCTTC
>once|TRBJ2-1|NA|TRBV7-2
CASSHSGVGGHYNEQFF
TGTGCCAGCAGCCACTCCGGGGTGGGCGGTCACTACAATGAGCAGTTCTTC
>NA|TRBJ2-3|TRBD2|TRBV11-2
CASSLATSGGATDTQYF
TGTGCCAGCAGCTTAGCGACTAGCGGGGGGGCTACAGATACGCAGTATTTT
>many|TRBJ1-2|NA|TRBV29-1
CSVLKSGRLGGYTF
TGCAGCGTACTGAAGTCAGGGAGGTTGGGAGGCTACACCTTC